The text below deals with one T cell receptor beta chain. Antigen specificity is unknown. The source of the sample is a study of T cell responses to AZD1222 COVID-19 vaccine. Findings and caveats of the study: Repertoires were sampled only after the peak T cell response. Donors were mostly white British, more females; clonal diversity possibly underestimated. Nearly half of unique spike-specific TCRs reportedly avoided B.1.351 and B.1.1.7 mutated regions.

Sequencing used immunoSEQ multiplex PCR; TCRdb keeps in-frame clones, though not all of them. The data contain 95,000 to 150,000 clones, 70% to 85% of them singletons. V lost 7 bases and J lost 6, with 12 bases in between. There are 13 residues in the CDR3. The chain uses TRBV12-3 or TRBV12-4 and TRBJ2-2; D is ambiguous. The clonotype comes from an adult in good health. Sequencing used peripheral blood, obtained on day 0 of AZD1222 vaccination. The CDR3 spells CASTLGFAGELFF. The CDR3 bases are TGTGCCAGCACATTGGGGTTCGCCGGGGAGCTGTTTTTT.